This T cell receptor (beta chain) was obtained from a study of shared clonotypes between healthy human individuals. About the research overall: Participating donors consisted of a couple of women and a few men aged 18 to 49.

The length of the CDR3 is 15 residues. Losses at the gene ends were 1 base for V and 8 bases for J; bases not matched to a gene: 4. Germline V CDR1 and CDR2: GTSNPN, SVGIG (reference sequence). Assay runs were performed at deep level. In the sorted-subset replicate PCRs, roughly 210 ng DNA, tens of thousands of T cell genomes, was used. The repertoire was sequenced with immunoSEQ multiplex PCR; TCRdb's copy has only in-frame clones and lacks some. This sample has some 2.1 million clones, with 85% to 95% found just once. The chain has TRBV30 and TRBJ1-6; 11 nucleotides line up with TRBD1. Sequencing input: naive CD4+ T cells sorted from blood. Documented subset: CD45RA+ positively selected. This TCR was recovered from a man aged 18 to 29 in good health. CDR3 region: CAWSAGTGGYSPLHF. The CDR3 nucleotides read TGTGCCTGGAGTGCGGGGACAGGGGGTTATTCACCCCTCCACTTT.